This T cell receptor beta chain was found in a study of blood T cell repertoires in COVID-19. The protocol was immunoSEQ multiplex PCR, while the TCRdb copy is restricted to in-frame clones and leaves out a portion. Found here are some 120,000 clones, about 92% of them singletons; the top ten hold around 4.6%. The sequenced sample consisted of peripheral blood. The TCR originated in a man in his sixties with COVID-19, enrolled during active disease.

The CDR3 DNA sequence: TGTGCCAGCAGCTTAGGAGTAAGGACTAGCGGTTTATACGAGCAGTACTTC. Residues: CASSLGVRTSGLYEQYF. This chain uses TRBV7-6 with TRBJ2-7; TRBD2 aligns across 10 bases. V was pared by 1 base and J by 4 bases, with 10 bases of the junction left unmatched. In germline, CDR1 is SGHVS, CDR2 FNYEAQ. The CDR3 runs to 17 residues.